The 5 T cell receptor beta chains reported below all come from one sample, sequenced in a study of blood T cell repertoires in COVID-19. Profiling relied on immunoSEQ multiplex PCR, and the TCRdb table lists in-frame clones only, not all of them. The data contain under 40,000 clones, 85% to 95% of them singletons. Sequencing input: peripheral blood. These receptors originate from a human donor in a cohort sampled during active COVID-19.

The rearrangement uses TRBV19 and TRBJ1-3, with a possible D match to TRBD1 (6 bases). Germline V gene sequence: CDR1 LNHDA, CDR2 SQIVND (reference sequence). Trimming shortened V by 11 bases and J by 0 bases, and 17 bases separated the two germline ends. The CDR3 extends over 15 amino acids. CDR3 nucleotides: TGTGCCTCCACCCCCAGGGGCTTCTCTGGAAACACCATATATTTT. This encodes CASTPRGFSGNTIYF.

The CDR3 coding sequence is TGTGCCAGCAGTCCGGACAGTGGCCTTAATTCACCCCTCCACTTT. It encodes CASSPDSGLNSPLHF. The chain combines TRBV2 with TRBJ1-6, with D possibly being TRBD1 (6 bases). Trimming took off 5 bases at V and 6 bases at J, with 14 bases between the two ends. Germline V gene lookup returns CDR1 SNHLY and CDR2 FYNNEI. The CDR3 length is 15 residues.

This chain links TRBV5-4 with TRBJ2-3; D possibly corresponds to TRBD2 (6 bases). The CDR3 spans 14 residues. Germline loops: CDR1 SGHNT, CDR2 YYREEE (reference sequence). V was shortened by 4 bases and J by 0 bases, with 9 bases between the two germline ends. CDR3 protein: CASSPSGSTDTQYF. DNA for the CDR3: TGTGCCAGCAGCCCCAGCGGGAGCACAGATACGCAGTATTTT.

V gene TRBV5-1 combines with J gene TRBJ1-2; unclear D gene. The CDR3 has 13 residues. CDR1 is SGHRS and CDR2 is YFSETQ in the germline V gene. The V end lost 0 bases, the J end lost 2 bases, and 5 bases lay between the germline ends. The CDR3 DNA is TGCGCCAGCAGCTTGGAACAGAACTATGGCTACACCTTC. Translated, it gives CASSLEQNYGYTF.

This clone was detected once. The V gene is TRBV27, the J gene TRBJ1-2, with 8 bases matching TRBD1. V lost 6 bases and J lost 2; bases outside the gene matches: 17. CDR1 is MNHEY and CDR2 is SMNVEV in the germline V gene (reference sequence). This CDR3 has 18 amino acids. CDR3 DNA sequence: TGTGCCAGCAGCCAAATCGAGAGAGAGACAGGGGCAAACTATGGCTACACCTTC. The encoded protein is CASSQIERETGANYGYTF.